This is a list of T cell receptor beta chains from one sample in a study of tumor and adjacent non-tumor tissue in lung cancer. Each CDR3 protein is one row after TCRdb ran MiXCR on the multiplex PCR reads. The sample holds about 66,000 distinct CDR3 sequences; around 78% are singletons and the top ten take about 28%. Input material: lung tumor tissue. These receptors all come from a man aged 55 to 70 with non-small cell lung cancer. Both conserved end residues are part of each CDR3. D genes are given only for firm matches. Clone size is not always given. Where it is, it says once, few, many or a class for expanded clones.

clone size	D gene	V gene	J gene	CDR3 DNA	CDR3 protein
few	-	TRBV28	TRBJ2-5	TGTGCCAGCAGTTTTGCAGAGAAACAGTACTTC	CASSFAEKQYF
-	TRBD1	TRBV6-1	TRBJ1-1	TGTGCCATAAGGACAGGGGGCGGCTATGAAGCTTTCTTT	CAIRTGGGYEAFF
-	-	TRBV7-8	TRBJ2-1	TGTGCCAGCAGCCCGCTTAATCACAGGGATGAGCAATTCTTC	CASSPLNHRDEQFF
-	-	TRBV5-4	TRBJ2-2	TGTGCCAGCAGCGTCCGAGGCAGTTTGGCCGGGGAGCTGTTTTTT	CASSVRGSLAGELFF
once	TRBD2	TRBV20-1	TRBJ2-3	TGCAGTGCGGGGACTAGCGGGAGATCCACAGATGCGCAGTATTTT	CSAGTSGRSTDAQYF
few	-	TRBV5-8	TRBJ1-4	TGTGCCAGCAGCCCGGAAACGGGCGCCGGAAAACTGTTTTTT	CASSPETGAGKLFF
-	TRBD1	TRBV6-5	TRBJ2-5	TGTGCCAGCAGTTGCCTTAGAAAGACAGGGTCAAAACGAGAGACCCAGTACTTC	CASSCLRKTGSKRETQYF
-	-	TRBV7-9	TRBJ1-3	TGTGCCAGCAGCTTAGACGGATCCTCTGGAAACACCATATATTTT	CASSLDGSSGNTIYF
-	TRBD2	TRBV6-6	TRBJ2-1	TGCGCCAACAGTTCAGAGCGGGAGTACAATGGGCAGTTCTTC	CANSSEREYNGQFF
-	-	TRBV7-2	TRBJ2-3	TGTGCCAGCAGCTTAGGAGTTAGGCCTAGCACAGATACGCAGTATTTT	CASSLGVRPSTDTQYF
-	-	TRBV6-5	TRBJ2-1	TGTGCCAGCAGTTACGGACAGATTTCTTACAATAAGCAGTTCTTC	CASSYGQISYNKQFF
-	-	TRBV20-1	TRBJ2-4	TGCAGTGGTCCAGGCGGATCGGGACAAAACATTCAGTACTTC	CSGPGGSGQNIQYF
-	-	TRBV5-1	TRBJ1-2	TGCGCCAGCGGCTTGTCGTTAGGGACCCTAGACGAAGATGGCTACACCTTC	CASGLSLGTLDEDGYTF